Listed below are T cell receptor beta chains from one sample, sequenced in a study of blood T cells in healthy people across ages. TCRdb called the 5' RACE reads again in MiXCR, with one record for every CDR3 protein. The sample has about 1.6 million distinct CDR3 sequences; around 36% are singletons. Sequencing input: blood. These receptor sequences come from a woman aged 25 to 39 in good health. The CDR3 runs from the conserved cysteine through the conserved F or W. The D gene is left open where the match is weak. Size is stated for part of the rows, as once, few or many counts, or as a class when the clone is expanded.

j_call	clone_size	d_call	v_call	cdr3_nt	cdr3_aa
TRBJ2-1	few	-	TRBV20-1	TGCAGTGCGTCCCGGGAGCACAATGAGCAGTTCTTC	CSASREHNEQFF
TRBJ2-3	few	-	TRBV11-2	TGTGCCAGCAGCTTAGAGGCAGGGCGGAAAACAGATACGCAGTATTTT	CASSLEAGRKTDTQYF
TRBJ2-7	few	-	TRBV5-1	TGCGCCAGCAGCTTGGCCCCACTAGACGAGCAGTACTTC	CASSLAPLDEQYF
TRBJ1-2	-	TRBD1	TRBV10-2	TGCGCCAGCAGTGAGTCGAGGGGGCGAGGCTACACCTTC	CASSESRGRGYTF
TRBJ2-3	-	-	TRBV20-1	TGCAGCACCTCTGCTAGCACAGATACGCAGTATTTT	CSTSASTDTQYF
TRBJ2-7	-	TRBD1	TRBV18	TGTGCCAGCTCACCACCTGGGACAGGGTCTGGCGGGCAGTACTTC	CASSPPGTGSGGQYF
TRBJ2-5	-	-	TRBV12-3/TRBV12-4	TGTGCCAGCAGTCCCGGACTTGGATTGGGGGAGGCCCAGTACTTC	CASSPGLGLGEAQYF
TRBJ2-3	few	TRBD2	TRBV5-4	TGTGCCAGCAGCTTTCGGGCGACTAGCGGGGGGCCGAGAGATACGCAGTATTTT	CASSFRATSGGPRDTQYF
TRBJ2-1	few	TRBD2	TRBV4-1	TGCGCCAGCAGCCCCTTCTTTAAATTAGCGGGAGCTGAGCAGTTCTTC	CASSPFFKLAGAEQFF
TRBJ2-3	-	-	TRBV7-3	TGTGCCAGCAGCTTAAGTATGTGGCCTAGCACAGATACGCAGTATTTT	CASSLSMWPSTDTQYF
TRBJ1-1	few	-	TRBV20-1	TGCAGTGCTAGAGATCAGGGCCTGAACACTGAAGCTTTCTTT	CSARDQGLNTEAFF
TRBJ1-5	-	TRBD1	TRBV20-1	TGCAGTGCTCCCCGGACAGGGAAAGGCAATCAGCCCCAGCATTTT	CSAPRTGKGNQPQHF
TRBJ2-7	-	TRBD2	TRBV12-3/TRBV12-4	TGTGCCAGCAGACAGGGAAGGTTTAGCGGGGGAAACCGTCCCTACGAGCAGTACTTC	CASRQGRFSGGNRPYEQYF
TRBJ1-1	few	TRBD1	TRBV7-8	TGTGCCAGCAGACGGAGGGACAGGGGGGTAGACACTGAAGCTTTCTTT	CASRRRDRGVDTEAFF
TRBJ2-1	-	-	TRBV11-3	TGTGCCAGCAGCTTAGGAGTAAGGGGATCCTACAATGAGCAGTTCTTC	CASSLGVRGSYNEQFF
TRBJ1-3	few	-	TRBV29-1	TGCAGCGTTAGAGGGTACGGAAACACCATATATTTT	CSVRGYGNTIYF
TRBJ2-7	few	TRBD2	TRBV12-3/TRBV12-4	TGTGCCAGCAGGCCGGGACTAGCGGGTGAACACGAGCAGTACTTC	CASRPGLAGEHEQYF
TRBJ2-7	-	TRBD2	TRBV3-1	TGTGCCAGCAGCCGTACCGCTAGCGGGGGTTCCTACGAGCAGTACTTC	CASSRTASGGSYEQYF
TRBJ2-5	-	-	TRBV20-1	TGCAGTGCTAGAGGGGGGTGGGGGGCTGCGGAGACCCAGTACTTC	CSARGGWGAAETQYF